This TCR beta chain stems from a study of T cell clones after liver transplantation. Study context: Immunosuppression withdrawal was tried within 2 years after liver transplantation in this trial. Standard immunosuppression, with no induction, continued until 12-24 months after transplant.

This CDR3 contains 16 residues. Germline V gives CDR1 PRHDT, CDR2 FYEKMQ (reference sequence). V was shortened by 3 bases and J by 4 bases, with 15 bases between the two germline ends. Assay used: immunoSEQ multiplex PCR; TCRdb lists only in-frame clones, some missing. The repertoire holds over 15,000 clones, with 80% as singletons. Thawed unstimulated PBMCs were FACS-sorted by CD3, CD4 and CD8 into two populations. The sequenced sample was CD8+ T cells from blood, obtained around 50 months after liver transplant. The chain joins TRBV13 to TRBJ1-4; D unresolved. This TCR was recovered from a human patient who received a liver transplant. Some T cells may be transferred from the graft donor. The DNA of the CDR3 is TGTGCCAGCAGCTTTGGGAGGACGGGGAGTAATGAAAAACTGTTTTTT. Residues: CASSFGRTGSNEKLFF.